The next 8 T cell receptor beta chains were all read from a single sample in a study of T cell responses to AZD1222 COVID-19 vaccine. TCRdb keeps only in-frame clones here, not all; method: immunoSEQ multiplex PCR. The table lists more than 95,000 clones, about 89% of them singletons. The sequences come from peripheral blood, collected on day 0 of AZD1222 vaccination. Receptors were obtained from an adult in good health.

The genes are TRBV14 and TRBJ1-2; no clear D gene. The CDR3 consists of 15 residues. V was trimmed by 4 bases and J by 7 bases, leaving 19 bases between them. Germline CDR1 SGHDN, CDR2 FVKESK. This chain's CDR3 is CASSPIALGIGGYTF. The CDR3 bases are TGTGCCAGCAGCCCCATTGCTTTGGGAATTGGTGGCTACACCTTC.

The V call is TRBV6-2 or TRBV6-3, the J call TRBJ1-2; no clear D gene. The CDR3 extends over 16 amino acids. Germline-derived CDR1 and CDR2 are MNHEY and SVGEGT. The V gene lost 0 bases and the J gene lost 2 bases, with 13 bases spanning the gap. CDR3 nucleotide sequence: TGTGCCAGCAGTTACTCGTTAACGGACGGGAACTATGGCTACACCTTC. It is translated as CASSYSLTDGNYGYTF.

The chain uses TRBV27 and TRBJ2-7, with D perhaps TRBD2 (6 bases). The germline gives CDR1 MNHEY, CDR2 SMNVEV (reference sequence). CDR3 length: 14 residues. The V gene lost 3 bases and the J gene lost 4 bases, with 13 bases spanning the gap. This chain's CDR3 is CASSFLGSGYEQYF. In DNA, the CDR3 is TGTGCCAGCAGTTTCTTGGGTAGCGGATACGAGCAGTACTTC.

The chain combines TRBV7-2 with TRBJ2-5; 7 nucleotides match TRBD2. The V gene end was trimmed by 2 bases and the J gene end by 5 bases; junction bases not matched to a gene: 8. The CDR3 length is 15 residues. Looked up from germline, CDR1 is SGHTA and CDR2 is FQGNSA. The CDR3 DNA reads TGTGCCAGCAGCTTACGCGGGGGATTTTTCGAGACCCAGTACTTC. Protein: CASSLRGGFFETQYF.

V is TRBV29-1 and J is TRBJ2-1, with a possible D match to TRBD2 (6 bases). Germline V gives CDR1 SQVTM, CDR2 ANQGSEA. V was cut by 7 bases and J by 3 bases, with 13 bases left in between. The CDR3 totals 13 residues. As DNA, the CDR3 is TGCAGCGCCCACCGGGAGATCTACAATGAGCAGTTCTTC. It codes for CSAHREIYNEQFF.

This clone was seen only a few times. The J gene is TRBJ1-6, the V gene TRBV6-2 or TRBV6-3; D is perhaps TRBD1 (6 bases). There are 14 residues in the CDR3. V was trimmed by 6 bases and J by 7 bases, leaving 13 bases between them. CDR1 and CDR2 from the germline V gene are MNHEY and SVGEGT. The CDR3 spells CASSEGDGNSPLHF. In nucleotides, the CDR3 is TGTGCCAGCAGCGAGGGGGATGGGAATTCACCCCTCCACTTT.

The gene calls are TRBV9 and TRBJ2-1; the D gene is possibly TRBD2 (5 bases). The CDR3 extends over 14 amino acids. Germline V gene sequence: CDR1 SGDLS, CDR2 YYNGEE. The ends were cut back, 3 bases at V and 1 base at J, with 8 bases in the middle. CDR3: CASSASGSYNEQFF. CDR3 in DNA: TGTGCCAGCAGCGCGAGCGGTTCCTACAATGAGCAGTTCTTC.

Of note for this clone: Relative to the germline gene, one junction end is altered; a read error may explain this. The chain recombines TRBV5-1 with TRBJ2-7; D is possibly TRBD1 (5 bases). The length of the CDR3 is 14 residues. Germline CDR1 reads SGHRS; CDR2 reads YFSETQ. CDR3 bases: TGCGCCAGCAGCTTGGAACCCCCCGGCCACAGGATTCACTTC. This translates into CASSLEPPGHRIHF.